These 11 T cell receptor beta chains were sequenced from one sample in a study of blood T cell repertoires in COVID-19. Sequencing was performed with immunoSEQ multiplex PCR; in TCRdb, only in-frame clones are kept and a portion is missing. The repertoire consists of under 85,000 clones, with roughly 82% occurring once and the leading ten covering over 40%. Material: peripheral blood. The origin of the receptors is a human donor in a cohort sampled during active COVID-19.

V is TRBV2 and J is TRBJ1-4, with a weak D call TRBD1 (6 bases). Germline loops: CDR1 SNHLY, CDR2 FYNNEI. V was cut by 2 bases and J by 4 bases, with 14 bases left in between. This CDR3 has 16 residues. CDR3 protein: CASSEPPGVGNEKLFF. The DNA of the CDR3 is TGTGCCAGCAGTGAACCGCCAGGGGTTGGTAATGAAAAACTGTTTTTT. The full variable domain, in which reference TRBV2 and TRBJ1-4 provide the parts outside the CDR3, is EPEVTQTPSHQVTQMGQEVILRCVPISNHLYFYWYRQILGQKVEFLVSFYNNEISEKSEIFDDQFSVERPDGSNFTLKIRSTKLEDSAMYFCASSEPPGVGNEKLFFGSGTQLSVL.

This clone was seen a handful of times. The J gene is TRBJ2-5, the V gene TRBV19, with a tentative D call TRBD2 (5 bases). The CDR3 length is 15 residues. Germline CDR1 LNHDA, CDR2 SQIVND (reference sequence). V was shortened by 2 bases and J by 4 bases, with 14 bases between the two germline ends. This CDR3 is CASSIRSGVRETQYF. The CDR3 DNA reads TGTGCCAGTAGTATACGGTCCGGGGTTAGAGAGACCCAGTACTTC.

This clone was detected only a few times. V usage is TRBV29-1 and J usage is TRBJ2-5; D unresolved. V dropped 7 bases and J dropped 0 bases, with 15 bases sitting between them. The CDR3 totals 14 residues. Germline V lookup: CDR1 SQVTM, CDR2 ANQGSEA. DNA for the CDR3: TGCAGCGCCGCGCCAGGATGGTACCAAGAGACCCAGTACTTC. Its translation: CSAAPGWYQETQYF.

There are a few counts of this clone. The chain is built from TRBV6-2 or TRBV6-3 and TRBJ2-1; 12 bases map to TRBD1. Germline loops: CDR1 MNHEY, CDR2 SVGEGT. The trim removed 6 bases at V and 8 bases at J, leaving 8 bases unmatched. This CDR3 comprises 15 residues. The CDR3 sequence: CASSHPGQGAHEQFF. The CDR3 coding sequence is TGTGCCAGCAGCCACCCGGGACAGGGGGCACATGAGCAGTTCTTC.

CDR3 sequence: CASSQDLAGGRNEQFF. CDR3 DNA sequence: TGTGCCAGCAGCCAAGATCTGGCGGGGGGGCGAAATGAGCAGTTCTTC. This rearrangement joins TRBV3-1 (or the pseudogene TRBV3-2) to TRBJ2-1; 9 bases agree with TRBD2. From germline, CDR1 is LGHDT and CDR2 YNNKEL (reference sequence). The V and J ends lost 0 bases and 7 bases, in that order; junction bases with no gene match: 7. CDR3 length equals 16 residues.

The chain recombines TRBV6-5 with TRBJ1-1; D is unclear. V lost 0 bases and J 5 bases, leaving 13 bases between the germline ends. The CDR3 runs 15 residues. Germline CDR1 is MNHEY and CDR2 is SVGAGI. CDR3 residues: CASSYSKRAATEAFF. Here the CDR3 DNA reads TGTGCCAGCAGTTACTCGAAGAGGGCTGCGACTGAAGCTTTCTTT.

In DNA form, the CDR3 reads TGCGCCAGCAGCCCGCGGGGGGATCCCGGGGAGCTGTTTTTT. This translates into CASSPRGDPGELFF. V is TRBV5-1 and J is TRBJ2-2; 8 bases match TRBD2. Germline V gene lookup returns CDR1 SGHRS and CDR2 YFSETQ. The CDR3 extends over 14 amino acids. The junction had 5 bases not matched to a gene; V was cut back by 4 bases and J by 6 bases.

Regarding this clone: One end of the junction fails to match germline, which may point to a read error. The genes are TRBV9 and TRBJ2-7; D unresolved. CDR1 and CDR2 from the germline V gene are SGDLS and YYNGEE. The CDR3 loop spans 15 amino acids. In nucleotides, the CDR3 is TGTGCCAGCAGCGTATCGGCGGTGGCCTCCAACGAGCAGTACTTC. Encoded protein: CASSVSAVASNEQYF.

In its sample, this clone was seen once. The junction differs from germline at one of its ends, possibly a read error. The chain combines TRBV7-6 with TRBJ1-1; a weak D match, TRBD1 (6 bases). Per germline, CDR1 SGHVS and CDR2 FNYEAQ. The CDR3 totals 15 residues. This CDR3 is CASSLGAGVKTEAFF. The CDR3, as DNA: TGTGCCAGCAGCTTAGGGGCAGGGGTGAAAACTGAAGCTTTCTTT.

J is TRBJ1-2 and V is TRBV30; unclear D gene. Germline V gene sequence: CDR1 GTSNPN, CDR2 SVGIG (reference sequence). This CDR3 is 13 amino acids long. Deletions cut 6 bases from V and 6 bases from J, with 17 bases between. The CDR3 DNA is TGTGCCTGCCTGAACGGGATTCTTAATGGCTACACCTTC. It codes for CACLNGILNGYTF.

This clone was detected only a few times. This rearrangement joins TRBV2 to TRBJ1-1, with unresolved D. CDR3 length: 13 amino acids. Between the trimmed V and J ends, which lost 5 bases and 0 bases, there was a span of 7 bases. In germline, CDR1 is SNHLY, CDR2 FYNNEI. The CDR3 protein is CASSFSVNTEAFF. The CDR3 DNA reads as TGTGCCAGCAGTTTCTCAGTGAACACTGAAGCTTTCTTT.